The clone carrying this T cell receptor beta chain was recorded many times. MiXCR, applied by TCRdb to the RT-PCR reads, yields one record per CDR3 protein. The repertoire holds 550,000 to 750,000 distinct CDR3 sequences, with approximately 15% as singletons. The sequence was collected from a female donor in good health, serving as a healthy control. Input material: memory CD4+ T cells from blood.

Here the CDR3 reads CATSRVRPSGATDTQYF. The CDR3 nucleotides are TGTGCCACCAGCAGAGTCAGGCCTAGCGGGGCTACAGATACGCAGTATTTT. The genes are TRBV15 and TRBJ2-3; TRBD2 aligns across 9 bases. In germline, CDR1 is LNHNV, CDR2 YYDKDF (reference sequence). The trim removed 1 base at V and 3 bases at J, leaving 8 bases unmatched. The CDR3 contains 17 residues.